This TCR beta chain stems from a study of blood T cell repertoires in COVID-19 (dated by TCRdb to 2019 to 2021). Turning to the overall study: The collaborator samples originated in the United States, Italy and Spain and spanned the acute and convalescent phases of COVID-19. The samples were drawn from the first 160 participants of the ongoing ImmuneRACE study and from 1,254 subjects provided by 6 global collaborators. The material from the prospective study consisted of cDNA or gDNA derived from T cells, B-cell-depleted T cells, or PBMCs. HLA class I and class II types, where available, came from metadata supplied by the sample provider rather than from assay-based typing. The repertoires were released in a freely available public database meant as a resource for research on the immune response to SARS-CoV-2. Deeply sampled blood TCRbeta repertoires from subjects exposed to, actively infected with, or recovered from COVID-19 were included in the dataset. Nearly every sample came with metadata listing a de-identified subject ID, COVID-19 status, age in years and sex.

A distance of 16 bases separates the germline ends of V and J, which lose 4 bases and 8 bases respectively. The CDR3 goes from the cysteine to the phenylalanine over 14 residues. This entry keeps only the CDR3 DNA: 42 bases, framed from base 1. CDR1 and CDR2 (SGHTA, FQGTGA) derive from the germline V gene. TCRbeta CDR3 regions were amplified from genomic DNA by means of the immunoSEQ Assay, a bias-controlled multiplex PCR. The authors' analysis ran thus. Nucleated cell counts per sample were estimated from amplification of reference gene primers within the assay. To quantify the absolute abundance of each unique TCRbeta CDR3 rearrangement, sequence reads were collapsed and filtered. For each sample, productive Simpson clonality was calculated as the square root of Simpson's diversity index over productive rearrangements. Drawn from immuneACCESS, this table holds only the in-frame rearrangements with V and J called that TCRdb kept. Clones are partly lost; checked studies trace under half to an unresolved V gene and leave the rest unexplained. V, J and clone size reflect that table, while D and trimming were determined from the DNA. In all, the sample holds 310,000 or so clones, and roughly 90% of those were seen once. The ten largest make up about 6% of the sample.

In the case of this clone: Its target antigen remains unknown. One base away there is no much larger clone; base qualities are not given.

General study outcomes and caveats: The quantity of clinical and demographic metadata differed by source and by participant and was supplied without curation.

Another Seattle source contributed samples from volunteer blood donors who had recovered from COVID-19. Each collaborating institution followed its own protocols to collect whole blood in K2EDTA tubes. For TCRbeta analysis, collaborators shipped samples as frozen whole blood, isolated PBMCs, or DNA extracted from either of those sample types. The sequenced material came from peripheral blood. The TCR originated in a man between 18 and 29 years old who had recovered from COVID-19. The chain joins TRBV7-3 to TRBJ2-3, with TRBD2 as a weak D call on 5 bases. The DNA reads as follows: TGTGCCAGCAGCTCCGGGAAGCCTAGTGGTACGCAGTATTTT. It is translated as CASSSGKPSGTQYF. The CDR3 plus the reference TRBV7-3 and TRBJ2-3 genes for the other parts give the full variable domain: GAGVSQTPSNKVTEKGKYVELRCDPISGHTALYWYRQSLGQGPEFLIYFQGTGAADDSGLPNDRFFAVRPEGSVSTLKIQRTERGDSAVYLCASSSGKPSGTQYFGPGTRLTVL.